This TCR beta chain is drawn from a study of OX40 agonist ivuxolimab in advanced cancers. Here immunoSEQ multiplex PCR was the method, and the copy in TCRdb shows in-frame clones only, minus some. The repertoire has more than 70,000 clones, roughly 87% of them found once; the top ten carry 0.5% to 0.6%. Germline CDR1 and CDR2: MNHNY and SVGAGI (reference sequence). This CDR3 spans 15 amino acids. Deletions cut 2 bases from V and 0 bases from J, with 11 bases between. The TCR was taken from an adult with an advanced solid tumor such as melanoma, head and neck, liver or kidney cancer. The chain is built from TRBV6-6 and TRBJ2-7, with TRBD2 as a possible D gene (6 bases). The starting material was CD4+ or CD8+ T cells sorted from blood, obtained in a trial of the OX40 agonist ivuxolimab. The CDR3 region is CASSYRRGPSYEQYF. The CDR3 nucleotides are TGTGCCAGCAGTTACAGGAGGGGCCCCTCCTACGAGCAGTACTTC.